Listed below are T cell receptor beta chains from one sample, sequenced in a study of tumor and adjacent non-tumor tissue in lung cancer. MiXCR, applied by TCRdb to the multiplex PCR reads, yields one record per CDR3 protein. The profile shows over 110,000 distinct CDR3 sequences, approximately 66% of them singletons. The specimen was lung tumor tissue. The receptors stem from a man aged 60 to 69 with small cell lung cancer. The CDR3 runs from the conserved cysteine through the conserved F or W. D genes are given only for firm matches. Some rows mark clone size as missing; the rest say once, few, many or name a class of expanded clone.

clone size: .; V gene: TRBV6-1; D gene: .; J gene: TRBJ2-1; CDR3 protein: CVSSAPHLRGNEKFF; CDR3 DNA: TGTGTCAGCAGTGCCCCCCACCTCAGGGGAAATGAGAAGTTCTTC
clone size: .; V gene: TRBV5-5; D gene: .; J gene: TRBJ2-5; CDR3 protein: CASSRSDYQETQHF; CDR3 DNA: TGTGCCAGCAGCCGGAGCGACTACCAAGAGACCCAGCACTTC
clone size: .; V gene: TRBV20-1; D gene: .; J gene: TRBJ2-3; CDR3 protein: CSSPPDQSAWDTQYF; CDR3 DNA: TGCAGTTCCCCCCCGGACCAGAGTGCCTGGGATACGCAGTATTTT
clone size: .; V gene: TRBV20-1; D gene: TRBD2; J gene: TRBJ2-3; CDR3 protein: CSADDSGSTDWQYF; CDR3 DNA: TGCAGTGCTGATGATAGCGGGAGTACGGATTGGCAGTATTTT
clone size: many; V gene: TRBV5-1; D gene: .; J gene: TRBJ2-1; CDR3 protein: CASRADYNEQFF; CDR3 DNA: TGCGCCAGCAGAGCGGACTACAATGAGCAGTTCTTC
clone size: .; V gene: TRBV11-3; D gene: TRBD2; J gene: TRBJ2-2; CDR3 protein: CASCVIGGGTGELFF; CDR3 DNA: TGTGCCAGCTGCGTAATCGGGGGGGGTACCGGGGAGCTGTTTTTT
clone size: .; V gene: TRBV29-1; D gene: .; J gene: TRBJ1-4; CDR3 protein: CSGTQGGGEKLFF; CDR3 DNA: TGCAGCGGAACCCAGGGAGGAGGTGAAAAACTGTTTTTT
clone size: .; V gene: TRBV10-3; D gene: TRBD2; J gene: TRBJ2-1; CDR3 protein: CAISESHSGRAYEQFF; CDR3 DNA: TGTGCCATCAGTGAGTCGCACAGCGGGAGGGCCTATGAGCAGTTCTTC
clone size: .; V gene: TRBV20-1; D gene: .; J gene: TRBJ2-5; CDR3 protein: CSAWGRGAKTQYF; CDR3 DNA: TGTAGTGCTTGGGGGAGAGGGGCAAAGACCCAGTACTTC
clone size: .; V gene: TRBV21-1; D gene: .; J gene: TRBJ1-3; CDR3 protein: CASSKRLRDRFLFFSGNTIYF; CDR3 DNA: TGTGCCAGCAGCAAGAGACTCCGGGACAGGTTTCTGTTCTTCTCTGGAAACACCATATATTTT
clone size: .; V gene: TRBV12-3/TRBV12-4; D gene: .; J gene: TRBJ1-1; CDR3 protein: CASSLGEKAFF; CDR3 DNA: TGTGCCAGCAGTCTCGGGGAGAAAGCTTTCTTT
clone size: once; V gene: TRBV5-4; D gene: TRBD1; J gene: TRBJ1-2; CDR3 protein: CASRTWTGPAGYTF; CDR3 DNA: TGTGCCAGCCGCACGTGGACAGGGCCTGCGGGCTACACCTTC
clone size: many; V gene: TRBV6-5; D gene: .; J gene: TRBJ1-6; CDR3 protein: CASSYSSRVDSPLHF; CDR3 DNA: TGTGCCAGCAGTTACTCGAGCAGGGTCGATTCACCCCTCCACTTT
clone size: .; V gene: TRBV11-2; D gene: TRBD2; J gene: TRBJ2-1; CDR3 protein: CASGLTLTSGYNEQFF; CDR3 DNA: TGCGCCAGCGGCTTAACACTGACTAGCGGTTACAATGAGCAGTTCTTC
clone size: many; V gene: TRBV20-1; D gene: .; J gene: TRBJ2-5; CDR3 protein: CSAPGVGNQETQYF; CDR3 DNA: TGCAGTGCCCCGGGGGTCGGGAACCAAGAGACCCAGTACTTC
clone size: .; V gene: TRBV29-1; D gene: .; J gene: TRBJ2-5; CDR3 protein: CSGSALQETKYF; CDR3 DNA: TGCAGCGGTAGCGCCCTCCAAGAGACCAAGTACTTC
clone size: .; V gene: TRBV6-5; D gene: TRBD2; J gene: TRBJ2-7; CDR3 protein: CASSTRTSAIKQYF; CDR3 DNA: TGTGCCAGCAGTACCCGGACTAGCGCGATCAAGCAGTACTTC
clone size: few; V gene: TRBV6-2/TRBV6-3; D gene: TRBD2; J gene: TRBJ2-1; CDR3 protein: CASSPLSGRYNEQFF; CDR3 DNA: TGTGCCAGCAGCCCTCTTAGCGGGCGATACAATGAGCAGTTCTTC
clone size: few; V gene: TRBV20-1; D gene: .; J gene: TRBJ1-1; CDR3 protein: CSASDFRGEEAFF; CDR3 DNA: TGCAGTGCTAGCGATTTTCGGGGAGAGGAAGCTTTCTTT
clone size: .; V gene: TRBV11-2; D gene: .; J gene: TRBJ1-2; CDR3 protein: CASSLNRSPIGYTF; CDR3 DNA: TGTGCCAGCAGCTTAAATCGGTCCCCGATAGGCTACACCTTC
clone size: .; V gene: TRBV30; D gene: TRBD1; J gene: TRBJ2-3; CDR3 protein: CAWSVKGALRRRSTDTQYF; CDR3 DNA: TGTGCCTGGAGTGTAAAGGGGGCCTTAAGAAGGAGAAGTACAGATACGCAGTATTTT
clone size: few; V gene: TRBV6-1; D gene: .; J gene: TRBJ1-2; CDR3 protein: CASSELNYGYTF; CDR3 DNA: TGTGCCAGCAGTGAACTTAACTATGGCTACACCTTC
clone size: .; V gene: TRBV6-6; D gene: TRBD2; J gene: TRBJ2-2; CDR3 protein: CVTSIGLAGGTGELFF; CDR3 DNA: TGTGTCACCTCCATCGGACTAGCGGGAGGAACCGGGGAGCTTTTTTTT
clone size: .; V gene: TRBV11-2; D gene: TRBD1; J gene: TRBJ2-7; CDR3 protein: CPSSLGSTGSYEEYF; CDR3 DNA: TGTCCCAGCAGCTTAGGGTCGACAGGGAGCTACGAGGAGTACTTC
clone size: many; V gene: TRBV11-2; D gene: .; J gene: TRBJ2-1; CDR3 protein: CAGSLDGSYNEQFF; CDR3 DNA: TGTGCCGGCAGCTTGGATGGCTCCTACAATGAGCAGTTCTTC
clone size: .; V gene: TRBV28; D gene: TRBD1; J gene: TRBJ1-2; CDR3 protein: CATFRDSGEGYTF; CDR3 DNA: TGTGCCACCTTTAGGGACAGCGGAGAAGGTTACACCTTC
clone size: .; V gene: TRBV11-2; D gene: TRBD1; J gene: TRBJ1-1; CDR3 protein: CTSNLFTGTGNTEAFF; CDR3 DNA: TGTACCAGCAACTTATTTACTGGGACAGGGAACACTGAAGCTTTCTTT
clone size: .; V gene: TRBV7-3; D gene: TRBD2; J gene: TRBJ2-3; CDR3 protein: CASSFGTSGTDTQYF; CDR3 DNA: TGTGCCAGCAGCTTCGGGACTAGCGGCACAGATACGCAGTATTTT
clone size: .; V gene: TRBV5-4; D gene: .; J gene: TRBJ2-2; CDR3 protein: CASSFGQTNTGELFF; CDR3 DNA: TGTGCCAGCAGCTTTGGACAGACGAACACCGGGGAGCTGTTTTTT
clone size: many; V gene: TRBV28; D gene: .; J gene: TRBJ2-7; CDR3 protein: CASSSLYEQYF; CDR3 DNA: TGTGCCAGCAGTTCACTTTACGAGCAGTACTTC
clone size: many; V gene: TRBV30; D gene: TRBD1; J gene: TRBJ1-1; CDR3 protein: CAYGTGSLGAEAFF; CDR3 DNA: TGTGCCTACGGGACAGGGTCCCTTGGCGCTGAAGCTTTCTTT
clone size: .; V gene: TRBV6-1; D gene: .; J gene: TRBJ2-1; CDR3 protein: CTSRGLDYNEQFF; CDR3 DNA: TGTACCAGCAGGGGTCTCGACTACAATGAGCAGTTCTTC
clone size: once; V gene: TRBV12-3/TRBV12-4; D gene: .; J gene: TRBJ1-6; CDR3 protein: CASSLFRGSSSPVHF; CDR3 DNA: TGTGCCAGCAGCTTATTTCGTGGGTCGAGTTCACCCGTCCACTTT
clone size: .; V gene: TRBV20-1; D gene: .; J gene: TRBJ2-3; CDR3 protein: CSARGGAGDTQYF; CDR3 DNA: TGCAGTGCTAGAGGCGGGGCAGGAGATACGCAGTATTTT
clone size: few; V gene: TRBV5-4; D gene: .; J gene: TRBJ2-3; CDR3 protein: CATSLASDTQYF; CDR3 DNA: TGTGCCACTAGCCTGGCCTCAGATACGCAGTATTTT